This is a list of T cell receptor beta chains from one sample in a study of vaccination and CD4 T cells after COVID-19. Antigens for these TCRs are unknown. TCRdb re-called the PCR reads through MiXCR, storing one row per CDR3 protein. The table shows around 1,300 distinct CDR3 sequences, with roughly half occurring only once. The material sequenced was CD4+ T cells from blood, cultured in vitro. All receptors derive from a human donor in good health. Each CDR3 is given with its conserved first and last residue. D genes are given only for firm matches. Clone size is shown for a subset of rows, as once, few, many or a class of expanded clone.

d_call: NA
v_call: TRBV2
j_call: TRBJ2-3
clone_size: NA
cdr3_nt: TGTGCCAGCAGTGGGTCCAGGGCCGGGGCAGATACGCAGTATTTT
cdr3_aa: CASSGSRAGADTQYF

d_call: NA
v_call: TRBV28
j_call: TRBJ1-2
clone_size: few
cdr3_nt: TGTGCCAGCAGCGCACGGAACTATGGCTACACCTTC
cdr3_aa: CASSARNYGYTF

d_call: TRBD1
v_call: TRBV20-1
j_call: TRBJ1-6
clone_size: few
cdr3_nt: TGCAGTGCTAGCCCGCCGACAGGGAAAGGAAATTCACCCCTCCACTTT
cdr3_aa: CSASPPTGKGNSPLHF

d_call: TRBD1
v_call: TRBV24-1
j_call: TRBJ2-1
clone_size: NA
cdr3_nt: TGTGCCACCAGTGCCTGGGGGAAGGGGGCCCAGAGCTCCTACAATGAGCAGTTCTTC
cdr3_aa: CATSAWGKGAQSSYNEQFF

d_call: NA
v_call: TRBV24-1
j_call: TRBJ1-2
clone_size: NA
cdr3_nt: TGTGCCACCAGTGACCCCGGGACCCCCAGCTATGGCTACACCTTC
cdr3_aa: CATSDPGTPSYGYTF

d_call: NA
v_call: TRBV6-1
j_call: TRBJ2-1
clone_size: NA
cdr3_nt: TGTGCCAGCAGCCCCGGGAAAAACGAGCAGTTCTTC
cdr3_aa: CASSPGKNEQFF

d_call: TRBD2
v_call: TRBV7-9
j_call: TRBJ2-3
clone_size: NA
cdr3_nt: TGTGCCAGCAGCTACCAGACTGGGGCAGGGAATAGCGGGAGGGCGACAGATACGCAGTATTTT
cdr3_aa: CASSYQTGAGNSGRATDTQYF

d_call: NA
v_call: TRBV5-4
j_call: TRBJ1-3
clone_size: NA
cdr3_nt: TGTGCCAGCAGCTTGGGGGGCCCTGGAAACACCATATATTTT
cdr3_aa: CASSLGGPGNTIYF

d_call: TRBD1
v_call: TRBV29-1
j_call: TRBJ2-7
clone_size: NA
cdr3_nt: TGCAGCGTTGCCAGGACAGGGTCCTACGAGCAGTACTTC
cdr3_aa: CSVARTGSYEQYF

d_call: NA
v_call: TRBV12-3/TRBV12-4
j_call: TRBJ2-5
clone_size: NA
cdr3_nt: TGTGCCAGCAGTTTAGCGCAGGGATCCCAAGAGACCCAGTACTTC
cdr3_aa: CASSLAQGSQETQYF

d_call: NA
v_call: TRBV30
j_call: TRBJ2-5
clone_size: NA
cdr3_nt: TGTGCCTGGAGTGTTGGAGGGAAAGAGACCCAGTACTTC
cdr3_aa: CAWSVGGKETQYF

d_call: TRBD2
v_call: TRBV7-9
j_call: TRBJ2-2
clone_size: NA
cdr3_nt: TGTGCCAGCAGCTTATTAACTCTGGCGGGGGGGACCGGCACCGGGGAGCTGTTTTTT
cdr3_aa: CASSLLTLAGGTGTGELFF

d_call: NA
v_call: TRBV6-1
j_call: TRBJ2-7
clone_size: few
cdr3_nt: TGTGCCAGCAGTGAGGGACCGGGATTGGGGCAGTACTTC
cdr3_aa: CASSEGPGLGQYF

d_call: TRBD1
v_call: TRBV6-1
j_call: TRBJ1-5
clone_size: few
cdr3_nt: TGTGCCAGCAGACCAGGACAGGGGATCAATCAGCCCCAGCATTTT
cdr3_aa: CASRPGQGINQPQHF

d_call: NA
v_call: TRBV6-5
j_call: TRBJ1-2
clone_size: NA
cdr3_nt: TGTGCCAGCAGTTACTCGAAATTTTCCAGGGGACTGGGCTACACCTTC
cdr3_aa: CASSYSKFSRGLGYTF

d_call: NA
v_call: TRBV20-1
j_call: TRBJ1-1
clone_size: few
cdr3_nt: TGCAGTGCTAGGCGGCAGGGTGGGCCTGAAGCTTTCTTT
cdr3_aa: CSARRQGGPEAFF

d_call: TRBD2
v_call: TRBV20-1
j_call: TRBJ2-3
clone_size: NA
cdr3_nt: TGCAGTGCTTCACCCCAGACTAGCGGGAGGGATACGCAGTATTTT
cdr3_aa: CSASPQTSGRDTQYF

d_call: NA
v_call: TRBV2
j_call: TRBJ2-2
clone_size: NA
cdr3_nt: TGTGCCAGCAGGGATACGCGGGCCGGGGAGCTGTTTTTT
cdr3_aa: CASRDTRAGELFF

d_call: NA
v_call: TRBV18
j_call: TRBJ1-1
clone_size: NA
cdr3_nt: TGTGCCAGCTCACCATTCTCGACAGGGAACACTGAAGCTTTCTTT
cdr3_aa: CASSPFSTGNTEAFF

d_call: NA
v_call: TRBV2
j_call: TRBJ1-1
clone_size: NA
cdr3_nt: TGTGCCAGCAGCGGAGGCCATCAGGGGAACACTGAAGCTTTCTTT
cdr3_aa: CASSGGHQGNTEAFF

d_call: NA
v_call: TRBV20-1
j_call: TRBJ1-5
clone_size: few
cdr3_nt: TGCAGTGCTAGAGATAGCCGGGACAGCAATCAGCCCCAGCATTTT
cdr3_aa: CSARDSRDSNQPQHF

d_call: TRBD2
v_call: TRBV7-3
j_call: TRBJ2-5
clone_size: NA
cdr3_nt: TGTGCCAGCAGCCCCACAGCGGGAGGGTGGGAGACCCAGTACTTC
cdr3_aa: CASSPTAGGWETQYF

d_call: NA
v_call: TRBV18
j_call: TRBJ2-2
clone_size: NA
cdr3_nt: TGTGCCAGCTCACCCTCCGAGCCAGACACCGGGGAGCTGTTTTTT
cdr3_aa: CASSPSEPDTGELFF

d_call: NA
v_call: TRBV7-9
j_call: TRBJ2-7
clone_size: NA
cdr3_nt: TGTGCCAGCAGCTTAGTTGCGGGAAGGATCCACGAGCAGTACTTC
cdr3_aa: CASSLVAGRIHEQYF

d_call: TRBD1
v_call: TRBV5-1
j_call: TRBJ1-2
clone_size: NA
cdr3_nt: TGCGCCAGCAGCTTGGCTGGGACAGTCGAGTATGGCTACACCTTC
cdr3_aa: CASSLAGTVEYGYTF

d_call: NA
v_call: TRBV28
j_call: TRBJ2-2
clone_size: large
cdr3_nt: TGTGCCAGCAGTTCCCGTGGTATAGGGGAGCTGTTTTTT
cdr3_aa: CASSSRGIGELFF

d_call: TRBD2
v_call: TRBV20-1
j_call: TRBJ2-5
clone_size: NA
cdr3_nt: TGCAGTGCTCTAGCGGGGACCCAGCAAGAGACCCAGTACTTC
cdr3_aa: CSALAGTQQETQYF

d_call: NA
v_call: TRBV12-5
j_call: TRBJ1-5
clone_size: NA
cdr3_nt: TGTGCTAGTGCCCAGCCCCCTAATCAGCCCCAGCATTTT
cdr3_aa: CASAQPPNQPQHF

d_call: NA
v_call: TRBV27
j_call: TRBJ2-3
clone_size: once
cdr3_nt: TGTGCCAGCAGTTCCCGGACGACCTTCGGGGATACGCAGTATTTT
cdr3_aa: CASSSRTTFGDTQYF

d_call: NA
v_call: TRBV18
j_call: TRBJ1-2
clone_size: NA
cdr3_nt: TGTGCCAGCTCACCAGCCGCAGGGAATGAAGGCTACACCTTC
cdr3_aa: CASSPAAGNEGYTF

d_call: TRBD1
v_call: TRBV24-1
j_call: TRBJ2-7
clone_size: NA
cdr3_nt: TGTGCCACCAGTGATTCCCCGGGACAGGGGGCGACCTCCTACGAGCAGTACTTC
cdr3_aa: CATSDSPGQGATSYEQYF

d_call: TRBD1
v_call: TRBV6-2/TRBV6-3
j_call: TRBJ1-2
clone_size: NA
cdr3_nt: TGTGCCAGCAGGGCTACAGGGGGAAGCTATGGCTACACCTTC
cdr3_aa: CASRATGGSYGYTF

d_call: NA
v_call: TRBV27
j_call: TRBJ1-1
clone_size: few
cdr3_nt: TGTGCCAGCCGGTGGGGCCGGGATTTATCTGAAGCTTTCTTT
cdr3_aa: CASRWGRDLSEAFF

d_call: NA
v_call: TRBV7-2
j_call: TRBJ1-3
clone_size: NA
cdr3_nt: TGTGCCAGCAGCGCAGAGTCCGGAAACACCATATATTTT
cdr3_aa: CASSAESGNTIYF

d_call: NA
v_call: TRBV6-2/TRBV6-3
j_call: TRBJ2-3
clone_size: few
cdr3_nt: TGTGCCAGCAGGAAACCGGCAGATACGCAGTATTTT
cdr3_aa: CASRKPADTQYF

d_call: NA
v_call: TRBV27
j_call: TRBJ1-2
clone_size: few
cdr3_nt: TGTGCCAGCAGTTTAAGAGCAGCGGGAGCAGAACCCTCTAACTATGGCTACACCTTC
cdr3_aa: CASSLRAAGAEPSNYGYTF

d_call: NA
v_call: TRBV19
j_call: TRBJ1-2
clone_size: few
cdr3_nt: TGTGCCAGTACTAATGGGCGGGATGATTGGGGCTACACCTTC
cdr3_aa: CASTNGRDDWGYTF

d_call: NA
v_call: TRBV2
j_call: TRBJ2-2
clone_size: NA
cdr3_nt: TGTGCCAGCAGCCTAGACAGCAAAGGCACCGGGGAGCTGTTTTTT
cdr3_aa: CASSLDSKGTGELFF

d_call: NA
v_call: TRBV20-1
j_call: TRBJ1-2
clone_size: few
cdr3_nt: TGCAGTGCTAGAGGCTATAGGGGGGGTGAGGGGCCGAACTATGGCTACACCTTC
cdr3_aa: CSARGYRGGEGPNYGYTF

d_call: TRBD1
v_call: TRBV28
j_call: TRBJ1-5
clone_size: NA
cdr3_nt: TGTGCCAGCGACGAAGGACAGGGTGGACAGCATTTT
cdr3_aa: CASDEGQGGQHF

d_call: NA
v_call: TRBV6-1
j_call: TRBJ2-3
clone_size: NA
cdr3_nt: TGTGCCAGCAGGACCCCTGGAGGGCGGGGGCCCACAGATACGCAGTATTTT
cdr3_aa: CASRTPGGRGPTDTQYF

d_call: NA
v_call: TRBV7-2
j_call: TRBJ2-7
clone_size: few
cdr3_nt: TGTGCCAGCAGCTTAAGGTTTGCAGGTGGCTACGAGCAGTACTTC
cdr3_aa: CASSLRFAGGYEQYF

d_call: NA
v_call: TRBV2
j_call: TRBJ1-5
clone_size: few
cdr3_nt: TGTGCCAGCAAGAGAGGGGATAGCAATCAGCCCCAGCATTTT
cdr3_aa: CASKRGDSNQPQHF

d_call: NA
v_call: TRBV20-1
j_call: TRBJ2-7
clone_size: NA
cdr3_nt: TGCAGTGCTACGGGGTCTAGTGACTACGAGCAGTACTTC
cdr3_aa: CSATGSSDYEQYF

d_call: NA
v_call: TRBV27
j_call: TRBJ1-2
clone_size: NA
cdr3_nt: TGTGCCAGCAGTTTGGTCGGGTCCCCAGGGGCCTATGGCTACACCTTC
cdr3_aa: CASSLVGSPGAYGYTF

d_call: NA
v_call: TRBV30
j_call: TRBJ1-6
clone_size: NA
cdr3_nt: TGTGCCTGGAAGACAGGTATTCGCGATAATTCACCCCTCCACTTT
cdr3_aa: CAWKTGIRDNSPLHF

d_call: TRBD1
v_call: TRBV20-1
j_call: TRBJ1-5
clone_size: few
cdr3_nt: TGCAGTGCTAGAGCAGGGGGCGGTCAGCCCCAGCATTTT
cdr3_aa: CSARAGGGQPQHF

d_call: NA
v_call: TRBV20-1
j_call: TRBJ2-4
clone_size: NA
cdr3_nt: TGCAGTGCTAGAGCGCAGCAGGGCAAAAACATTCAGTACTTC
cdr3_aa: CSARAQQGKNIQYF

d_call: NA
v_call: TRBV7-9
j_call: TRBJ1-1
clone_size: few
cdr3_nt: TGTGCCAGCAGCTTAGCAGGGGGGGGCACTGAAGCTTTCTTT
cdr3_aa: CASSLAGGGTEAFF

d_call: NA
v_call: TRBV6-2/TRBV6-3
j_call: TRBJ1-1
clone_size: few
cdr3_nt: TGTGCCAGCTGTGCCGACCTGTACACTGAAGCTTTCTTT
cdr3_aa: CASCADLYTEAFF

d_call: NA
v_call: TRBV30
j_call: TRBJ1-6
clone_size: NA
cdr3_nt: TGTGCCTGGAGCCGGACGGTTTCACCCCTCCACTTT
cdr3_aa: CAWSRTVSPLHF

d_call: NA
v_call: TRBV5-1
j_call: TRBJ1-2
clone_size: NA
cdr3_nt: TGCGCCAGCAGCGCGGGGGGCTCAGCTAACTATGGCTACACCTTC
cdr3_aa: CASSAGGSANYGYTF

d_call: NA
v_call: TRBV6-4
j_call: TRBJ2-6
clone_size: NA
cdr3_nt: TGTGCCAGCAGTGACTCGAGAGCTGGGGCCAACGTCCTGACTTTC
cdr3_aa: CASSDSRAGANVLTF

d_call: NA
v_call: TRBV5-4
j_call: TRBJ2-5
clone_size: NA
cdr3_nt: TGTGCCAGCAGCTTGGTCGTTAGCGGCCAAGAGACCCAGTACTTC
cdr3_aa: CASSLVVSGQETQYF

d_call: NA
v_call: TRBV28
j_call: TRBJ1-3
clone_size: NA
cdr3_nt: TGTGCCAGCAGTTTATTTCTCTCCGGTGCTTTTAGATCTGGAAACACCATATATTTT
cdr3_aa: CASSLFLSGAFRSGNTIYF

d_call: NA
v_call: TRBV27
j_call: TRBJ2-1
clone_size: once
cdr3_nt: TGTGCCAGCACCGACGTCGAAGCTAGCCACCAGTTCTTC
cdr3_aa: CASTDVEASHQFF

d_call: NA
v_call: TRBV5-1
j_call: TRBJ1-2
clone_size: NA
cdr3_nt: TGCGCCAGCAGCTTAGCAGACTATGGCTACACCTTC
cdr3_aa: CASSLADYGYTF

d_call: NA
v_call: TRBV7-8
j_call: TRBJ1-1
clone_size: NA
cdr3_nt: TGTGCCAGCAGCTTAGGGTCCCGGACAGTTTATACTGAAGCTTTCTTT
cdr3_aa: CASSLGSRTVYTEAFF

d_call: NA
v_call: TRBV11-3
j_call: TRBJ2-7
clone_size: NA
cdr3_nt: TGTGCCAGCAGCTTTGGCCTCAGTTACGAGCAGTACTTC
cdr3_aa: CASSFGLSYEQYF

d_call: TRBD1
v_call: TRBV15
j_call: TRBJ1-5
clone_size: NA
cdr3_nt: TGTGCCACCAGCAGAGGGACAGGGGCAAGCAATCAGCCCCAGCATTTT
cdr3_aa: CATSRGTGASNQPQHF